This paragraph reports one T cell receptor beta chain. The antigen this receptor binds is unknown. Per-base qualities were not stored, and no clone one base away is much larger. Interpreted using the paper, the time point label stands for: patch test 1, 2 weeks after DPC sensitization. Read against the paper, the sample's treatment or condition label means: therapeutic diphenylcyclopropenone sensitization with weekly scalp DPC. At every patch-test visit, the blood draw took place before the patch test was put on. To be eligible, patients had to be aged 18 to 70, diagnosed with alopecia and judged suitable for DPC therapy, while pregnant patients were excluded. Total RNA was extracted from unfractionated whole blood that had been collected in Tempus Blood RNA tubes. This entry is derived from a study of human T cells and chemical hapten exposure (dated by TCRdb to 2020 to 2023). Background for the entire study: For sensitization, 2% DPC in acetone was applied to an approximately 2 cm by approximately 2 cm area of upper inner arm skin. The mostly female patient cohort included alopecia areata with under or over 50% scalp involvement, alopecia totalis and alopecia universalis. Blood samples were taken from patients before sensitization (week 0) and at 2, 6 and about 24 weeks after DPC sensitization. In alopecia patients, the study followed how the peripheral blood TCR repertoire changed in vivo over primary and secondary sensitization to diphenylcyclopropenone (DPC), a hapten. Weekly therapeutic DPC doses were additionally applied to the scalp of patients throughout the roughly 23-week study period. Libraries were combined into a pool for sequencing, and differences in TCR yield between samples came mainly from small differences in library volumes within the pool. Patch testing on the upper back used Finn chambers containing 0.01% DPC, with scoring done after 6 days according to International Contact Dermatitis Research Group standards. For TCR sequencing, blood came from 25 to 30 alopecia patients at anywhere from one to four time points (pre-sensitization, 2, 6 and 24 weeks).

The investigation overall reported the following: DPC sensitization did not change how many TCRs were above 1 in 1000 frequency, and no evidence was found of alterations in global repertoire structure. Significantly more large CDR3 similarity clusters were formed by expanded TCRs than by pre-sensitization or healthy control sets, consistent with antigen-driven responses. Because every patient had alopecia, a presumed autoimmune disease, the patients' immune response might differ from that of healthy individuals. Repeated subsampling changed both the strength of the expansion versus patch-test correlation and the threshold at which the correlation became significant. Patch test score correlated positively with the number of PT1 expanded TCRs, reaching significance at thresholds 8, 16 and 32 but not at 4.

The library was prepared using RACE. Sequenced on a NextSeq 500. During library preparation, unique molecular identifiers were attached to individual cDNA molecules so that TCRs could be counted in a quantitative, reproducible way. For every blood RNA sample, sequencing covered both the TCR alpha and TCR beta chains. As for how the authors treated the data: The median number of TCRs per sample was approximately 98,000, ranging from roughly 20,000 to 700,000. V, J and CDR3 annotation of the TCR reads was carried out using the Decombinator software suite. Every sample was subsampled to the same number of TCRs (28,000) for the PS versus PT1 abundance plots. Expanded TCRs were defined as absent before sensitization and observed at least eight times at the 2-week time point. TCRdb applied fastp at Q25 and MiXCR to the public reads, then kept only in-frame beta chains. Entries that share a CDR3 protein sequence are merged under the most common genes and DNA. TCRdb's processing, not the authors' own work, is the source of the V and J calls. For this sample there are 150,000 to 200,000 distinct CDR3 sequences; around 13% appear just once. Of the sample, approximately 1.5% falls within the top ten clones.

Sequencing was performed on whole blood, taken in connection with sensitization to the hapten diphenylcyclopropenone (DPC). This TCR derives from a woman in her 30s with alopecia areata. Some clones in this sample may be carry-over from other donors' samples.

The CDR3 is CATRSGVPTDTQYF. The nucleotide sequence is given as TGTGCCACCAGGTCGGGGGTTCCCACAGATACGCAGTATTTT. Recombination connected TRBV15 to TRBJ2-3, and TRBD2 may be the D gene, going by 6 matching bases. Taken from cysteine to phenylalanine, the CDR3 has 14 residues. Here the CDR3 DNA is all that survives: 42 bases in frame from base 1. At the junction V is shortened by 6 bases and J by 2 bases, with 12 bases in between. CDR1 and CDR2 are read off the germline V gene (reference sequence) as LNHNV and YYDKDF.